The TCR beta chain described here comes from a study of cytomegalovirus exposure and HLA in healthy donors. Turning to the study itself: Counted in an early data release were about 80 million unique TCRs from HLA-typed donors.

About this clone: What it binds is not known.

Primers included in the PCR were 60 Vbeta and 13 Jbeta primers. The assay was immunoSEQ multiplex PCR, and TCRdb's table has in-frame clones only and misses some. The table lists 150,000 to 200,000 clones, around 81% of them singletons. Regarding the study as a whole: Reports indicate that TCR beta sequences accurately predicted the HLA-A and HLA-B alleles of most subjects.

There are 19 residues in the CDR3. Germline assignment: CDR1 SGDLS and CDR2 YYNGEE. The V and J ends lost 3 bases and 4 bases, in that order; junction bases with no gene match: 16. Source material: PBMCs. The receptor was derived from a woman between 25 and 40 years old in good health and CMV-seronegative. The V call is TRBV9, the J call TRBJ2-1; 10 nucleotides align to TRBD1. The DNA of the CDR3 is TGTGCCAGCAGCGAAAGGACAGGGGGAGGTGGGAGCCTGTACAATGAGCAGTTCTTC. Its protein product is CASSERTGGGGSLYNEQFF. Full variable domain (remainder filled in from reference TRBV9 and TRBJ2-1): DSGVTQTPKHLITATGQRVTLRCSPRSGDLSVYWYQQSLDQGLQFLIQYYNGEERAKGNILERFSAQQFPDLHSELNLSSLELGDSALYFCASSERTGGGGSLYNEQFFGPGTRLTVL.